This TCR beta chain was identified in a study of T cells in Graves' hyperthyroidism and ophthalmopathy. In the study overall: Peripheral blood sampling occurred at initial diagnosis, before any treatment. Study results and caveats: Peripheral blood also featured most of the thyroid clonotypes expanded above 0.001.

Those with hyperthyroidism were 18 to 65 years old, newly diagnosed, and ill for under 2 months. PBMCs were obtained from 9.5 to 10 ml fresh peripheral blood. A note on this clonotype: Its target is not known.

The investigators amplified TCR beta CDR3 regions from RNA transcripts. The HTBI primer set drove a first-round RT-PCR of the TCR CDR3. TCRdb re-called the multiplex PCR reads through MiXCR, storing one row per CDR3 protein. The sample includes about 720,000 distinct CDR3 sequences, roughly 15% of them seen just once. The CDR3 has 17 amino acids. V dropped 0 bases and J dropped 0 bases, with 14 bases sitting between them. Germline CDR1 is MGHRA and CDR2 is YSYEKL. J is TRBJ1-1 and V is TRBV4-1; D not resolved. Sequencing was done on a sample of blood. The source is a man aged 18 to 29 with Graves' hyperthyroidism. CDR3 sequence: CASSQDLWGYMNTEAFF. In nucleotides, the CDR3 is TGCGCCAGCAGCCAAGATCTGTGGGGATACATGAACACTGAAGCTTTCTTT.